Presented here are 16 T cell receptor beta chains from one specimen sequenced in a study of identical twins. TCRdb passed the 5' RACE reads through MiXCR, listing each CDR3 protein once. The sample carries 450,000 or so distinct CDR3 sequences, more than 13% recorded once. These sequences were also reported in another study, on yellow fever vaccine responses in identical twins.

The sequencing sample was made of CD4+ T cells sorted from blood. Source of these receptors: a woman under 30 in good health.

This clonotype has a handful of counts. The rearrangement uses TRBV4-3 and TRBJ2-7; 7 bases are shared with TRBD1. The J segment lost 3 bases and the V segment lost 2 bases, leaving 7 bases of the junction unmatched. CDR3 length equals 15 residues. Germline V CDR1 and CDR2: LGHNA, YSLEER. CDR3 in amino acids: CASSQSRQGHYEQYF. In DNA form, the CDR3 reads TGCGCCAGCAGCCAATCCCGACAGGGCCACTACGAGCAGTACTTC.

The rearrangement uses TRBV3-1 and TRBJ2-1; D remains unclear. V was trimmed by 2 bases and J by 10 bases, leaving 12 bases between them. This CDR3 is 13 amino acids long. Germline CDR1 LGHDT, CDR2 YNNKEL (reference sequence). The CDR3: CASSQHTLKEQFF. The CDR3 DNA sequence: TGTGCCAGCAGCCAACATACCCTGAAAGAGCAGTTCTTC.

The chain carries TRBV28 and TRBJ2-5, with 7 nucleotides matching TRBD1. CDR1 and CDR2 from the germline V gene are MDHEN and SYDVKM. The CDR3 sequence is 16 residues long. V lost 7 bases and J lost 2; bases outside the gene matches: 13. The CDR3 DNA reads as TGTGCCAGCAACAAACGACAGGGATGGCCTCAAGAGACCCAGTACTTC. It encodes CASNKRQGWPQETQYF.

Many counts were recorded for this clonotype. The chain combines TRBV12-3 or TRBV12-4 with TRBJ1-1; D not certain. The V and J ends lost 3 bases and 1 base respectively, with 9 bases between them. CDR3 length: 14 amino acids. The CDR3 DNA reads TGTGCCAGCAGTTTTAAACGGCGGAACACTGAAGCTTTCTTT. Translated: CASSFKRRNTEAFF.

This clonotype has at least ten counts. V usage is TRBV11-2 and J usage is TRBJ2-5; 8 bases agree with TRBD2. J lost 9 bases, V lost 1 base, and 1 base had no gene match. This CDR3 has 12 residues. The V gene's germline CDR1 is SGHAT and CDR2 FQNNGV. CDR3 bases: TGTGCCAGCAGCTTAGTGCGGGGGGCCCAGTACTTC. Protein product: CASSLVRGAQYF.

This clonotype has a count of ten or more. V is TRBV10-3 and J is TRBJ2-3, with D unclear. Deletions cut 4 bases from V and 0 bases from J, with 11 bases between. The germline V gene encodes CDR1 ENHRY and CDR2 SYGVKD. The CDR3 length is 15 residues. The CDR3 loop reads CAISGSQQSTDTQYF. The CDR3 DNA sequence: TGTGCCATCAGTGGATCCCAGCAAAGCACAGATACGCAGTATTTT.

The genes are TRBV7-2 and TRBJ2-1; 16 nucleotides line up with TRBD2. Germline V gene sequence: CDR1 SGHTA, CDR2 FQGNSA. CDR3 size: 22 residues. The V segment lost 5 bases and the J segment 2 bases; nucleotides outside the gene matches: 18. The CDR3 sequence: CASSAWGGTSGGAEVTYNEQFF. In nucleotides, the CDR3 is TGTGCCAGCAGCGCCTGGGGCGGGACTAGCGGGGGGGCAGAGGTAACCTACAATGAGCAGTTCTTC.

This clonotype was counted many times. The genes are TRBV20-1 and TRBJ2-2, with 7 nucleotides matching TRBD2. The germline CDR1 and CDR2 sequences are DFQATT and SNEGSKA (reference sequence). The trim removed 1 base at V and 6 bases at J, leaving 5 bases unmatched. The CDR3 sequence is 14 residues long. The CDR3 nucleotides are TGCAGTGCTAGAGTCGGAGGGAGGGCCGGGGAGCTGTTTTTT. Its translation is CSARVGGRAGELFF.

This clonotype was seen only a few times. V and J are TRBV20-1 and TRBJ2-3; D is unclear. The ends were cut back, 0 bases at V and 1 base at J, with 14 bases in the middle. The CDR3 consists of 16 residues. Germline values: CDR1 DFQATT, CDR2 SNEGSKA (reference sequence). The CDR3 region is CSARDRLGRGTDTQYF. Here the CDR3 DNA reads TGCAGTGCTAGAGACCGACTTGGAAGAGGCACAGATACGCAGTATTTT.

This chain connects TRBV7-8 to TRBJ2-7; TRBD1 is a possible D gene (5 bases). CDR1 and CDR2 from the germline V gene are SGHVS and FQNEAQ. The CDR3 is made up of 13 amino acids. The V end was cut by 5 bases, the J end by 5 bases, with 13 bases between. CDR3 amino acids: CASSVPQANEQYF. DNA of the CDR3: TGTGCCAGCAGCGTACCACAGGCTAACGAGCAGTACTTC.

This clonotype was detected only a few times. This chain links TRBV4-1 with TRBJ2-2; D assignment may be TRBD1 or TRBD2 (5 bases each). Germline CDR1 is MGHRA and CDR2 is YSYEKL. With 7 bases removed from V and 4 bases from J, the gap between germline ends came to 13 bases. This CDR3 has 14 amino acids. The CDR3 reads CASKGGTGTGELFF. The CDR3 DNA follows: TGCGCCAGCAAGGGTGGGACGGGCACCGGGGAGCTGTTTTTT.

There are a few counts of this clonotype. The V call is TRBV29-1, the J call TRBJ2-2; maybe TRBD1 (5 bases). Germline CDR1 SQVTM, CDR2 ANQGSEA. There are 13 residues in the CDR3. V was shortened by 6 bases and J by 7 bases, with 15 bases between the two germline ends. The chain's CDR3 is CSVIRGTDGELFF. Here the CDR3 DNA reads TGCAGCGTGATAAGGGGTACTGACGGGGAGCTGTTTTTT.

There are many counts of this clonotype. The rearrangement links TRBV2 to TRBJ2-3; no definite D call. CDR1 and CDR2 from the germline V gene are SNHLY and FYNNEI. V lost 5 bases to trimming and J lost 7 bases, with 7 bases between them. The CDR3 runs to 11 residues. The CDR3 DNA reads TGTGCCAGCAGTTATAGTAATACGCAGTATTTT. Amino acid sequence: CASSYSNTQYF.

The rearrangement links TRBV5-5 to TRBJ2-5, with TRBD1 matching 7 bases. The germline V gene encodes CDR1 SGHKS and CDR2 YYEKEE (reference sequence). The ends lost 2 bases at V and 1 base at J; junction bases unmatched: 8. The CDR3 has 16 residues. The CDR3 region is CASSFKWDSIQETQYF. The CDR3 DNA follows: TGTGCCAGCAGCTTCAAGTGGGACAGCATCCAAGAGACCCAGTACTTC.

The chain combines TRBV27 with TRBJ2-7, with TRBD2 identical over 10 bases. The junction had 7 bases not matched to a gene; V was cut back by 4 bases and J by 4 bases. CDR3 length equals 15 residues. CDR1 MNHEY and CDR2 SMNVEV come from the germline V gene (reference sequence). CDR3 region: CASSSIAGGQYEQYF. The CDR3 DNA reads as TGTGCCAGCAGTTCCATAGCGGGGGGACAATACGAGCAGTACTTC.

J is TRBJ2-1 and V is TRBV20-1; D might be TRBD2 (6 bases). The CDR3 has 15 amino acids. Germline CDR1 is DFQATT and CDR2 is SNEGSKA (reference sequence). CDR3 sequence reads: CFASFEGLPYNEQFF. As DNA, the CDR3 is TGCTTTGCTAGTTTTGAGGGACTCCCTTACAATGAGCAGTTCTTC.